This is a list of T cell receptor beta chains from one sample in a study of regulatory T cells in long-lasting Graves disease. Each CDR3 protein gets one entry after TCRdb re-called the multiplex PCR reads with MiXCR. The data contain roughly 410,000 distinct CDR3 sequences, about 15% of them seen just once; the ten biggest clones take up about 7.6%. These data were also filed under a second study, of T cells in Graves' hyperthyroidism and ophthalmopathy.

The input for sequencing was peripheral blood mononuclear cells (PBMCs), taken at new diagnosis, from a patient treated with antithyroid drugs. The receptors originated from a woman between 35 and 50 years old with Graves disease. Each CDR3 is given with its conserved first and last residue. The D gene is left open where the match is weak. Rows may omit the clone size; those that give it use once, few, many or a size class.

D	size	V	J	DNA	CDR3
TRBD1	few	TRBV28	TRBJ1-5	TGTGCCAGCAGGTCGACAGGGGGCAATCAGCCCCAGCATTTT	CASRSTGGNQPQHF
TRBD2	few	TRBV4-1	TRBJ2-1	TGCGCCAGCAGCCAAGATTCAGCGGGAGCCTACAATGAGCAGTTCTTC	CASSQDSAGAYNEQFF
NA	NA	TRBV6-5	TRBJ2-6	TGTGCCAGCAGTTACTCGTCGCTAGGGGTTTCTGGGGCCAACGTCCTGACTTTC	CASSYSSLGVSGANVLTF
NA	many	TRBV6-1	TRBJ2-1	TGTGCCAGCAGTACACGGACAGATTCCTACAATGAGCAGTTCTTC	CASSTRTDSYNEQFF
TRBD1	NA	TRBV20-1	TRBJ1-1	TGCAGTGCTAAGACAGGGGAGAACACTGAAGCTTTCTTT	CSAKTGENTEAFF
TRBD2	few	TRBV5-4	TRBJ2-1	TGTGCCAGCAGCCCACCACTAGCGGGAGGGTCCTACAATGAGCAGTTCTTC	CASSPPLAGGSYNEQFF
NA	NA	TRBV10-2	TRBJ2-3	TGCGCCAGCAGTGAAAACAGGTTTAGCACAGATACGCAGTATTTT	CASSENRFSTDTQYF
NA	NA	TRBV6-5	TRBJ1-1	TGTGCCAGCAGTTACGACACTTTAAACACTGAAGCTTTCTTT	CASSYDTLNTEAFF
NA	NA	TRBV4-2	TRBJ2-1	TGTGCCAGCAGCCAAGATAGGGCGGGAACCAACAATGAGCAGTTCTTC	CASSQDRAGTNNEQFF
NA	many	TRBV28	TRBJ2-7	TGTGCCAGCAGGGGTTGGTCGGGAGCCTACGAGCAGTACTTC	CASRGWSGAYEQYF
NA	many	TRBV2	TRBJ2-3	TGTGCCAGCAGCGATACGCAGTATTTT	CASSDTQYF
TRBD2	many	TRBV12-5	TRBJ2-1	TGTGCTAGTGGTTTGGTACGCCTAGCGGAGGGCCCGTACAATGAGCAGTTCTTC	CASGLVRLAEGPYNEQFF
TRBD2	NA	TRBV7-3	TRBJ2-1	TGTGCCAGCAGCATCCAAGCGGGAGGCTCCTACAATGAGCAGTTCTTC	CASSIQAGGSYNEQFF
NA	few	TRBV20-1	TRBJ2-7	TGCAGTGCTAGAGGGCGGGAAACACACTACGAGCAGTACTTC	CSARGRETHYEQYF
TRBD2	many	TRBV2	TRBJ2-3	TGTGCCATCTCCGGACTAGCGGGAGTCACAGATACGCAGTATTTT	CAISGLAGVTDTQYF
NA	few	TRBV20-1	TRBJ2-7	TGCAGTGCTAGAGATCCCGGGTTGGGATACGAGCAGTACTTC	CSARDPGLGYEQYF
NA	NA	TRBV20-1	TRBJ2-1	TGCAGTGCTAGAGATCGCAGTGCCCCCTACAATGAGCAGTTCTTC	CSARDRSAPYNEQFF
NA	many	TRBV5-4	TRBJ2-1	TGTGCCAGCAGCTTTGCCGTCCACAATGAGCAGTTCTTC	CASSFAVHNEQFF
NA	many	TRBV28	TRBJ2-7	TGTGCCACCAAAACAGGATTCGAGCAGTACTTC	CATKTGFEQYF
NA	NA	TRBV28	TRBJ1-4	TGTGCCAGCAGACCCTGGGGGGAAAAACTGTTTTTT	CASRPWGEKLFF
NA	many	TRBV30	TRBJ2-2	TGTGCCTGGACCGGACTAATGGGGACCGGGGAGCTGTTTTTT	CAWTGLMGTGELFF
TRBD2	many	TRBV28	TRBJ2-4	TGTGCCAGCAGTTTAGGGAGGGCCGGGATAGCCAAAAACATTCAGTACTTC	CASSLGRAGIAKNIQYF
TRBD2	many	TRBV24-1	TRBJ2-3	TGTGCCACCAGTGATAGGCGGGACTACGCAGATACGCAGTATTTT	CATSDRRDYADTQYF
TRBD2	few	TRBV7-2	TRBJ2-7	TGTGCCAGCAGCCCGGGACTAGCGGGAGCTGCCGAGCAGTACTTC	CASSPGLAGAAEQYF
TRBD2	few	TRBV5-6	TRBJ2-3	TGTGCCAGCAGCTTGGGGACGGGAGGTGGCGCAGATACGCAGTATTTT	CASSLGTGGGADTQYF
NA	NA	TRBV12-5	TRBJ1-2	TGTGCTAGTGGTTTGGGGCAGAACTATGGCTACACCTTC	CASGLGQNYGYTF
NA	NA	TRBV5-1	TRBJ1-6	TGCGCCAGCAGCTTGTCTTATCGGGGAACATCCCATAATTCACCCCTCCACTTT	CASSLSYRGTSHNSPLHF
TRBD1	many	TRBV7-8	TRBJ1-5	TGTGCCAGCAGCCCCTTCTCCGAGGGACAGGGCAATCAGCCCCAGCATTTT	CASSPFSEGQGNQPQHF
NA	many	TRBV11-2	TRBJ2-1	TGTGCCAGCAGCCCCGAGGCGGGACGTTACAATGAGCAGTTCTTC	CASSPEAGRYNEQFF
TRBD2	NA	TRBV5-1	TRBJ2-6	TGCGCCAGTACCCTACTAGCGGGAGTCTCTGGGGCCAACGTCCTGACTTTC	CASTLLAGVSGANVLTF
TRBD1	NA	TRBV20-1	TRBJ2-1	TGCAGTGCTAGACAACACGGACAGGGACCTACGAATGAGCAGTTCTTC	CSARQHGQGPTNEQFF
TRBD1	many	TRBV11-2	TRBJ1-4	TGTGCCAGCAGCTCATCGGGACAGGGAAATGAAAAACTGTTTTTT	CASSSSGQGNEKLFF
TRBD1	many	TRBV7-6	TRBJ2-1	TGTGCCAGCAGCTTATATGCGGGACAGGACAATGAGCAGTTCTTC	CASSLYAGQDNEQFF
TRBD2	many	TRBV11-3	TRBJ2-2	TGTGCCAGCAGCTATTTGGCGGGAGGGACCGGGGAGCTGTTTTTT	CASSYLAGGTGELFF
NA	NA	TRBV19	TRBJ2-3	TGTGCCAGTAGTATAGCCGGGATAGGAGCAGATACGCAGTATTTT	CASSIAGIGADTQYF
NA	many	TRBV6-2/TRBV6-3	TRBJ1-5	TGTGCCAGCAGGGGAACAGGCGCCCTACGAAGCAATCAGCCCCAGCATTTT	CASRGTGALRSNQPQHF
NA	few	TRBV7-6	TRBJ2-5	TGTGCCAGCAGCTTAAGCGGCATGCAGGGAGAGACCCAGTACTTC	CASSLSGMQGETQYF
NA	few	TRBV13	TRBJ2-7	TGTGCCAGCAGCTTAGGCCCGGGCGTGCAGTACTTC	CASSLGPGVQYF
TRBD1	few	TRBV24-1	TRBJ2-7	TGTGCCACCCATGTCCCGGGACAGAGCTACGAGCAGTACTTC	CATHVPGQSYEQYF
NA	many	TRBV2	TRBJ2-1	TGTGCCATACATGGGGAAACCTTGGAGCAGTTCTTC	CAIHGETLEQFF
TRBD2	few	TRBV6-2/TRBV6-3	TRBJ2-3	TGTGCCAGCAGTTCTGCGGGACTAGCGGGAGTTGAGGTTACGCAGTATTTT	CASSSAGLAGVEVTQYF
TRBD2	many	TRBV2	TRBJ2-1	TGTGCCAGAGATTTAGCGGGAATCAACAATGAGCAGTTCTTC	CARDLAGINNEQFF
TRBD2	NA	TRBV3-1	TRBJ2-7	TGTGCCAGCAGCCAGGCCGGGGGGGCTCGGGAGCAGTACTTC	CASSQAGGAREQYF
TRBD1	few	TRBV7-2	TRBJ1-1	TGTGCCAGCAGCGCAGCCGGGACAGTGAACACTGAAGCTTTCTTT	CASSAAGTVNTEAFF
TRBD2	few	TRBV30	TRBJ2-7	TGTGCCTGGAGTTCAGGACTAGCGTTGACCTACGAGCAGTACTTC	CAWSSGLALTYEQYF
NA	few	TRBV20-1	TRBJ2-2	TGCAGTGCGCCAAGGGGGGGTGGCTTCACCGGGGAGCTGTTTTTT	CSAPRGGGFTGELFF
NA	few	TRBV6-1	TRBJ1-4	TGTGCCAGCAGTCCTACGGGGGTTTCGGGACAAATAAATGAAAAACTGTTTTTT	CASSPTGVSGQINEKLFF
NA	few	TRBV6-2/TRBV6-3	TRBJ2-1	TGTGCCAGCAGTTACTCGAGTAGTCAGGGGAAGTACAATGAGCAGTTCTTC	CASSYSSSQGKYNEQFF